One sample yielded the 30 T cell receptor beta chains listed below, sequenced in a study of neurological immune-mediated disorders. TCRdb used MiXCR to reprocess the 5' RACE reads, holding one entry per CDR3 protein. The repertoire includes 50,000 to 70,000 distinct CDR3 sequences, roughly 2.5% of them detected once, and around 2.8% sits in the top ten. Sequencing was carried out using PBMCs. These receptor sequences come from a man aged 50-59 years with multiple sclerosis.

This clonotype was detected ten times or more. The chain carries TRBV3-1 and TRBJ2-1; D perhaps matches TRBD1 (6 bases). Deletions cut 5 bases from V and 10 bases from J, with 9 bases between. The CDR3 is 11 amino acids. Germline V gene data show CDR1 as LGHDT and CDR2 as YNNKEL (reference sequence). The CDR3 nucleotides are TGTGCCAGCAGCACCACAGGGGAGCAGTTCTTC. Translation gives CASSTTGEQFF.

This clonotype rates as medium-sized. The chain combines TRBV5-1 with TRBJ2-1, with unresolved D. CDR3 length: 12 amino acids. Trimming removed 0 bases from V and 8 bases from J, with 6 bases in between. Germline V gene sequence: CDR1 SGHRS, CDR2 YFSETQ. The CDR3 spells CASSLVRDEQFF. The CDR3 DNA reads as TGCGCCAGCAGCTTGGTAAGGGATGAGCAGTTCTTC.

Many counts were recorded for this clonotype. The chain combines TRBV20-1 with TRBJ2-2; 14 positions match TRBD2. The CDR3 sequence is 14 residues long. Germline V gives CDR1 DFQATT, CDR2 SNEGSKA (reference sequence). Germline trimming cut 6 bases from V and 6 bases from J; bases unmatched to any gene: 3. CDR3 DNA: TGCAGTGCACCGGGACTAGCGGGGGCCGGGGAGCTGTTTTTT. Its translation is CSAPGLAGAGELFF.

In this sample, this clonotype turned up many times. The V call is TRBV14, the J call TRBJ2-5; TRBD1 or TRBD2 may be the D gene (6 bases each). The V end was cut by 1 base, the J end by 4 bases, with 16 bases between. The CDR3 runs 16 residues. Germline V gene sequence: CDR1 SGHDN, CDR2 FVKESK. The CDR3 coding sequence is TGTGCCAGCAGCCAAGGGCCCAGGGGAGGTGCAGAGACCCAGTACTTC. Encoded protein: CASSQGPRGGAETQYF.

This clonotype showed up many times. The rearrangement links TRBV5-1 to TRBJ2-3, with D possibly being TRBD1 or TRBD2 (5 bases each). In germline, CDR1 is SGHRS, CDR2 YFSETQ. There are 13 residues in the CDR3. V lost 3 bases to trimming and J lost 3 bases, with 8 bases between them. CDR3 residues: CASSWGKTDTQYF. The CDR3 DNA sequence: TGCGCCAGCAGCTGGGGGAAAACAGATACGCAGTATTTT. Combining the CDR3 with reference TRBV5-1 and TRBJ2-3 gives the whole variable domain KAGVTQTPRYLIKTRGQQVTLSCSPISGHRSVSWYQQTPGQGLQFLFEYFSETQRNKGNFPGRFSGRQFSNSRSEMNVSTLELGDSALYLCASSWGKTDTQYFGPGTRLTVL.

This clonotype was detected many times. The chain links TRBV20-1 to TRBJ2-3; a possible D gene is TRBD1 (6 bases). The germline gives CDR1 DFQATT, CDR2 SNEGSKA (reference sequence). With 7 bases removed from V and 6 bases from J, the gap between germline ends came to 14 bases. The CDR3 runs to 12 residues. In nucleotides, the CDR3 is TGCAGTGTTTGGACAGAGGGGGATACGCAGTATTTT. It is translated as CSVWTEGDTQYF.

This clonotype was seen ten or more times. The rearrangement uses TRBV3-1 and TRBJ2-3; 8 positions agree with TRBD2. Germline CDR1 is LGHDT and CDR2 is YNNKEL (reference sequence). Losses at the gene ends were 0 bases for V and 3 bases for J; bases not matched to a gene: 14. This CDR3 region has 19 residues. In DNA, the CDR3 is TGTGCCAGCAGCCAAGATTCCGGGGGGGCCGGAAGTTGGACAGATACGCAGTATTTT. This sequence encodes CASSQDSGGAGSWTDTQYF.

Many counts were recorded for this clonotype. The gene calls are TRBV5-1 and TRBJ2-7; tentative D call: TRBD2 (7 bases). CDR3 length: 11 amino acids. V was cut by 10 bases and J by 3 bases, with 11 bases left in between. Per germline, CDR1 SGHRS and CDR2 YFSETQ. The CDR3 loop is CAPGGNYEQYF. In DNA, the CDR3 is TGCGCCCCGGGGGGCAACTACGAGCAGTACTTC.

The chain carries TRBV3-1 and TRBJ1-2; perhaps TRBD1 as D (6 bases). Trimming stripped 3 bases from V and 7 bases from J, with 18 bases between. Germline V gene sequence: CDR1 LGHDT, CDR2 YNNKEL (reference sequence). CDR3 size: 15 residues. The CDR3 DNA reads TGTGCCAGCAGCCATCGTACAGGGAGGGGAGGTGGCTACACCTTC. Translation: CASSHRTGRGGGYTF.

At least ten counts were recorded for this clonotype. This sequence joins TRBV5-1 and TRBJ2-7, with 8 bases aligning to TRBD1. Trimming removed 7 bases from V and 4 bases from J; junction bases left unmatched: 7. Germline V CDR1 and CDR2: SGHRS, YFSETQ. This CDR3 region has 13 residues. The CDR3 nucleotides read TGCGCCAGCGCCGGGACAGGTATATACGAGCAGTACTTC. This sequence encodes CASAGTGIYEQYF.

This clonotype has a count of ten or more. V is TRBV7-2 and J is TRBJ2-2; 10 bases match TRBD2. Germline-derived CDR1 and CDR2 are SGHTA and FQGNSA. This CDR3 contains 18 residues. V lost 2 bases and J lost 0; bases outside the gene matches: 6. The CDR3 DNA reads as TGTGCCAGCAGCTTATCTTCTAGCGGGGGACCGAACACCGGGGAGCTGTTTTTT. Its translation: CASSLSSSGGPNTGELFF. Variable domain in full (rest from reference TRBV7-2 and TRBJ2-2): GAGVSQSPSNKVTEKGKDVELRCDPISGHTALYWYRQSLGQGLEFLIYFQGNSAPDKSGLPSDRFSAERTGGSVSTLTIQRTQQEDSAVYLCASSLSSSGGPNTGELFFGEGSRLTVL.

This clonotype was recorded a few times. The CDR3 reads CASSTLGQGSTDTQYF. CDR3 sequence (DNA): TGTGCCAGCAGCACCCTGGGACAGGGAAGTACAGATACGCAGTATTTT. V is TRBV5-6 and J is TRBJ2-3, with TRBD1 identical over 9 bases. The germline CDR1 and CDR2 sequences are SGHDT and YYEEEE. V lost 4 bases, J lost 3 bases, and 9 bases stayed unmatched. CDR3 length: 16 residues.

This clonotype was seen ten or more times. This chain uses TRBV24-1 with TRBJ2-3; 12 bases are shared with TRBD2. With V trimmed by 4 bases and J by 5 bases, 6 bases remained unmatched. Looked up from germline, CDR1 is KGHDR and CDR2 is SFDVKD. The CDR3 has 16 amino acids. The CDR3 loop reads CATSDSRLAGVDTQYF. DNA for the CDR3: TGTGCCACCAGTGACTCCCGACTAGCGGGGGTAGATACGCAGTATTTT.

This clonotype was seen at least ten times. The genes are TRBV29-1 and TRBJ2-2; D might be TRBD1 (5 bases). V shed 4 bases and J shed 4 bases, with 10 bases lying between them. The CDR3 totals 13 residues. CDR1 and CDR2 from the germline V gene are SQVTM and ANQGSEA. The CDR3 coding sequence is TGCAGCGTTGGTGGGGCGAGCACCGGGGAGCTGTTTTTT. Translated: CSVGGASTGELFF.

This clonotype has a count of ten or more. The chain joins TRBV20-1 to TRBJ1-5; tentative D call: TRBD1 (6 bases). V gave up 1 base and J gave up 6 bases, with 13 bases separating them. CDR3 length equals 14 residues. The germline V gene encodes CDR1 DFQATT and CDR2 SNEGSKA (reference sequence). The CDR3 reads CSARARGRGQPQHF. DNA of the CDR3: TGCAGTGCTAGAGCCAGGGGTCGGGGTCAGCCCCAGCATTTT.

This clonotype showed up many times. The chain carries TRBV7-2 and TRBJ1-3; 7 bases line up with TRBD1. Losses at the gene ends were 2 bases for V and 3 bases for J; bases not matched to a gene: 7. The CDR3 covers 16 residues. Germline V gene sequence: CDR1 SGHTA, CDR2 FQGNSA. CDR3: CASSLSRGTVGNTIYF. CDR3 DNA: TGTGCCAGCAGCTTATCCCGCGGGACAGTTGGAAACACCATATATTTT.

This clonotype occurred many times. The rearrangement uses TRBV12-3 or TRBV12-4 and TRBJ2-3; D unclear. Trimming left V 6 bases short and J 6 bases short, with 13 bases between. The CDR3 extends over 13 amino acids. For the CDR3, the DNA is TGTGCCAGCAGCCTCAGACCTGGGGATACGCAGTATTTT. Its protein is CASSLRPGDTQYF.

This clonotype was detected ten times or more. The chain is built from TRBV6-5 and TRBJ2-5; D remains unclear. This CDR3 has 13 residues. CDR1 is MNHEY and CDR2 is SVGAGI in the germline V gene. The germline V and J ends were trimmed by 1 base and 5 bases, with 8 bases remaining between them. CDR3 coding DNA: TGTGCCAGCAGTTACTTCCCGAAGGAGACCCAGTACTTC. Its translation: CASSYFPKETQYF.

CDR3 amino acids: CASSLTPQETQYF. CDR3 nucleotides: TGTGCCAGCAGCTTAACGCCCCAAGAGACCCAGTACTTC. The chain recombines TRBV7-3 with TRBJ2-5; D remains unclear. CDR1 and CDR2 from the germline V gene are SGHTA and FQGTGA. The length of the CDR3 is 13 residues. The germline V and J ends were trimmed by 0 bases and 1 base, with 3 bases remaining between them. The full variable domain, with the rest looked up from reference TRBV7-3 and TRBJ2-5, is GAGVSQTPSNKVTEKGKYVELRCDPISGHTALYWYRQSLGQGPEFLIYFQGTGAADDSGLPNDRFFAVRPEGSVSTLKIQRTERGDSAVYLCASSLTPQETQYFGPGTRLLVL.

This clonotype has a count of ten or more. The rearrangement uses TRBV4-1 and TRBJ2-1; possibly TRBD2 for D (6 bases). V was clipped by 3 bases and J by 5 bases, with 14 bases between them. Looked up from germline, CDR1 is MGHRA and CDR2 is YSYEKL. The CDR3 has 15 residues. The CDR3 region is CASSQEGNNHNEQFF. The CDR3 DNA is TGCGCCAGCAGCCAGGAGGGGAATAACCACAATGAGCAGTTCTTC.

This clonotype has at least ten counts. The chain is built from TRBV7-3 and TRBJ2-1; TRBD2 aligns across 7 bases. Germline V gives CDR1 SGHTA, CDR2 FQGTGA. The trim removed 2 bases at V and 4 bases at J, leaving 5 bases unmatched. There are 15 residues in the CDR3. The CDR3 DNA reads TGTGCCAGCAGCTTAGGGCCGGGGGGTTACAATGAGCAGTTCTTC. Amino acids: CASSLGPGGYNEQFF. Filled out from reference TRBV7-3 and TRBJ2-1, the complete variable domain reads GAGVSQTPSNKVTEKGKYVELRCDPISGHTALYWYRQSLGQGPEFLIYFQGTGAADDSGLPNDRFFAVRPEGSVSTLKIQRTERGDSAVYLCASSLGPGGYNEQFFGPGTRLTVL.

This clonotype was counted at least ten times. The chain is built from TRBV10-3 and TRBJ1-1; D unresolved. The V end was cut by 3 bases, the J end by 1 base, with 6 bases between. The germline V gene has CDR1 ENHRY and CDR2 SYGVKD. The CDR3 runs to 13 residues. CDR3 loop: CAISEGSNTEAFF. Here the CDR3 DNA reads TGTGCCATCAGTGAAGGATCGAACACTGAAGCTTTCTTT.

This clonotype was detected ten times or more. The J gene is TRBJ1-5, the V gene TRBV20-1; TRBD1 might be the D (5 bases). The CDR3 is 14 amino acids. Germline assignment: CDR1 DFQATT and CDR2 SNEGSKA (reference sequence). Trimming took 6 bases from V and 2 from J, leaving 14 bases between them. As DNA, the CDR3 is TGCAGTGCCGCTGGACGGGGCGGCAATCAGCCCCAGCATTTT. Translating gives CSAAGRGGNQPQHF.

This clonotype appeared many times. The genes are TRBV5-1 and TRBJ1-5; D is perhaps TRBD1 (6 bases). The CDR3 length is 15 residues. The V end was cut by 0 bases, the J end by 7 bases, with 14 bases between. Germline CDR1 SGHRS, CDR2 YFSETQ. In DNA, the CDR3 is TGCGCCAGCAGCTTGGTCACAACAGGGCGCCAGCCCCAGCATTTT. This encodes CASSLVTTGRQPQHF.

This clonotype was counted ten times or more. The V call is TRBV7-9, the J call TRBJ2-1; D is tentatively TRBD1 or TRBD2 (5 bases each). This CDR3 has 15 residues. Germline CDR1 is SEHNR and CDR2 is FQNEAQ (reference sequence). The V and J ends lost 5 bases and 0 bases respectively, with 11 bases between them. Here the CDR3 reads CASSGDQSSYNEQFF. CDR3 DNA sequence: TGTGCCAGCAGCGGGGACCAAAGCTCCTACAATGAGCAGTTCTTC.

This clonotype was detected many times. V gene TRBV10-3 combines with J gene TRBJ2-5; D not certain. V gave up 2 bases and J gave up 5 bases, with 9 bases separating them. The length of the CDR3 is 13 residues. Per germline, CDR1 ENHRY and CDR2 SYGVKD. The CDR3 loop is CAISENPVETQYF. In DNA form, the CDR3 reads TGTGCCATCAGTGAGAACCCCGTGGAGACCCAGTACTTC.

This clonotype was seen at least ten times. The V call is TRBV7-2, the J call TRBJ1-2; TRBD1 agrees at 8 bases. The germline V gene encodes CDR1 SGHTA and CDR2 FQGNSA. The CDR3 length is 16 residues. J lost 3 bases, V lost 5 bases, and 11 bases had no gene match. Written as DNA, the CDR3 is TGTGCCAGCAGCCCAAGTTGGACAGGGATGGACTATGGCTACACCTTC. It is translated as CASSPSWTGMDYGYTF.

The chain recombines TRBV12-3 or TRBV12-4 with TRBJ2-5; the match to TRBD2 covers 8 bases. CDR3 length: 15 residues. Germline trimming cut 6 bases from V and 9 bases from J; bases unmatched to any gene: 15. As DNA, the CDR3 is TGTGCCAGCAGCCACGGGGTAGCGGGGAGGGGGTCCCAGTACTTC. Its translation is CASSHGVAGRGSQYF.

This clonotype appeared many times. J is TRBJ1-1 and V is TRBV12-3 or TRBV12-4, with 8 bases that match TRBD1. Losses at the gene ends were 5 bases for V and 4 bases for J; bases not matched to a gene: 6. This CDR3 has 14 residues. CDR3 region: CASSPGTGITEAFF. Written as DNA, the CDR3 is TGTGCCAGCAGTCCCGGGACAGGTATCACTGAAGCTTTCTTT.

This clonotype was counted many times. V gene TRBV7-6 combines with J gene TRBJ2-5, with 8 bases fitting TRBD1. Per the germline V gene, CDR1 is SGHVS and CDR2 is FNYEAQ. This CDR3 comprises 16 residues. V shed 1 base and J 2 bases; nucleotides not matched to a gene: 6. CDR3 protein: CASSLGAGGSQETQYF. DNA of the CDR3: TGTGCCAGCAGCTTAGGGGCAGGGGGCTCGCAAGAGACCCAGTACTTC.